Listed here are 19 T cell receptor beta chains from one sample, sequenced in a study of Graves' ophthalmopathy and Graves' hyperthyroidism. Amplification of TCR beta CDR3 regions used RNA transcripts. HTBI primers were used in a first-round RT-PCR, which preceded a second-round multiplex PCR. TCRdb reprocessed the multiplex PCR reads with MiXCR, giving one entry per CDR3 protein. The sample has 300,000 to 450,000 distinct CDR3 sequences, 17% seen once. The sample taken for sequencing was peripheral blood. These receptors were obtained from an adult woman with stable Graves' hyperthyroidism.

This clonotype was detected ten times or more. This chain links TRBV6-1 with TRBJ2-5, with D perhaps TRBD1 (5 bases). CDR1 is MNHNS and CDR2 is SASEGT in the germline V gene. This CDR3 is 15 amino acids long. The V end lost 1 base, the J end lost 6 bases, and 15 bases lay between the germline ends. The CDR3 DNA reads TGTGCCAGCAGTGAAGAGGGTGGCAGGGAAAAGACCCAGTACTTC. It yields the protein CASSEEGGREKTQYF.

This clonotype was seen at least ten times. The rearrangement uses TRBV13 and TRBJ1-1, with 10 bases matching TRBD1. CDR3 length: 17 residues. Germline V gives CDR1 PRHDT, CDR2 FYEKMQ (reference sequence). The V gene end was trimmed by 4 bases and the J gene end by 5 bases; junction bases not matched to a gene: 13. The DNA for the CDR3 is TGTGCCAGCAGCTCCTCGGGACAGGGGACGGAGGGGACTGAAGCTTTCTTT. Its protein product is CASSSSGQGTEGTEAFF.

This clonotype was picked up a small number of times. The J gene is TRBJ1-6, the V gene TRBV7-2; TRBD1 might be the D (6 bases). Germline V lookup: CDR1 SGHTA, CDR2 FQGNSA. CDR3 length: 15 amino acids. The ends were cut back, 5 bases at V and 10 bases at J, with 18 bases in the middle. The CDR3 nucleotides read TGTGCCAGCAGCGAAGATTCACAGGGAAGATCACCCCTCCACTTT. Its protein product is CASSEDSQGRSPLHF.

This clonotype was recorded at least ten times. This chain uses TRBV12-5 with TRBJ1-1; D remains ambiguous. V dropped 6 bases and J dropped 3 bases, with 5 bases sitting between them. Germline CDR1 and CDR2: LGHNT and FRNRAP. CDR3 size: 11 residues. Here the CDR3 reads CASGGYTEAFF. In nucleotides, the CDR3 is TGTGCTAGTGGGGGGTACACTGAAGCTTTCTTT.

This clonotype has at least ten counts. The CDR3 loop is CASSVERRPIPYEQYF. The CDR3 DNA reads as TGTGCCAGCAGCGTAGAGAGGCGGCCTATCCCCTACGAGCAGTACTTC. The chain carries TRBV9 and TRBJ2-7; D unclear. The V gene's germline CDR1 is SGDLS and CDR2 YYNGEE. CDR3 length: 16 residues. V lost 0 bases, J lost 2 bases, and 15 bases lay in between.

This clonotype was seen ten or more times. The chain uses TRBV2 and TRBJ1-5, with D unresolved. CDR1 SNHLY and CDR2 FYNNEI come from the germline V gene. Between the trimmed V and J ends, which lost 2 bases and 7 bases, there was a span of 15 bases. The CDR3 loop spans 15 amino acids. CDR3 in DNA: TGTGCCAGCAGTGAAATCTCGATGGGTCCCCAGCCCCAGCATTTT. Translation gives CASSEISMGPQPQHF.

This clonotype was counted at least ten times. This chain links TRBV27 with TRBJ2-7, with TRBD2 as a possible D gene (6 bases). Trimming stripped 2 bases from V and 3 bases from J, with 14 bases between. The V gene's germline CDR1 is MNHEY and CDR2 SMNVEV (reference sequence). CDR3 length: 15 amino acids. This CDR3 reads CASSLRREPFYEQYF. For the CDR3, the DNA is TGTGCCAGCAGTTTACGGCGGGAACCATTCTACGAGCAGTACTTC.

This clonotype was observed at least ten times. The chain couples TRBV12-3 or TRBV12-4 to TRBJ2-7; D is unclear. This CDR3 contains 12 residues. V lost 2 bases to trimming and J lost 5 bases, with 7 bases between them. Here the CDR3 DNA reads TGTGCCAGCAGTTTAAGGTTCGACGAGCAGTACTTC. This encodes CASSLRFDEQYF.

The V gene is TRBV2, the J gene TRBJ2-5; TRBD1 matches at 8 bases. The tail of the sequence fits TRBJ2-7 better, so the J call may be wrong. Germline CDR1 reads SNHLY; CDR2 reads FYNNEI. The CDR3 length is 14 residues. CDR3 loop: CASSEQGAIYEQYF. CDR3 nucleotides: TGTGCCAGCAGTGAACAGGGGGCGATCTACGAGCAGTACTTC.

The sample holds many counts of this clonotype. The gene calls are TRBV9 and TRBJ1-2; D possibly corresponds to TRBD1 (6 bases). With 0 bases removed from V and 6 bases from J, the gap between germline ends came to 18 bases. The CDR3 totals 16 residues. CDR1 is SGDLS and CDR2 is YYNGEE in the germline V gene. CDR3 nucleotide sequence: TGTGCCAGCAGCGTAGGAGGGATAGACAGGAACCATGGCTACACCTTC. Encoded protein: CASSVGGIDRNHGYTF.

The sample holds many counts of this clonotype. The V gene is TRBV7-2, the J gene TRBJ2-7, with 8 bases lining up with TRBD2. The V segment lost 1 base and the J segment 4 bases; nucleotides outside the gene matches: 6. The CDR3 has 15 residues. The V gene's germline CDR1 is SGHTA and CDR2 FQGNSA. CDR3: CASSLGLAGWYEQYF. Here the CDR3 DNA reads TGTGCCAGCAGCTTAGGATTAGCGGGATGGTACGAGCAGTACTTC.

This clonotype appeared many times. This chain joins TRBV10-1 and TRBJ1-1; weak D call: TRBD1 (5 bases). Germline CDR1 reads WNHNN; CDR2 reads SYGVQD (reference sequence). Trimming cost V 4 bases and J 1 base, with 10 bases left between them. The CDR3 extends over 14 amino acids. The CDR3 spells CASSARQRNTEAFF. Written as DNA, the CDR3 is TGCGCCAGCAGTGCCAGACAGCGGAACACTGAAGCTTTCTTT.

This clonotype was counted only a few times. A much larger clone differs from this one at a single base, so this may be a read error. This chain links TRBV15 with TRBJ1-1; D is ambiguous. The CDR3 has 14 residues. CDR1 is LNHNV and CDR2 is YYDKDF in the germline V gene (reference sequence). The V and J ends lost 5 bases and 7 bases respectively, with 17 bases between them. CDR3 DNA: TGTGCCACCAGCGCCCGAAAGGGTAGCCTTGAAGCTTTCTTT. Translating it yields CATSARKGSLEAFF.

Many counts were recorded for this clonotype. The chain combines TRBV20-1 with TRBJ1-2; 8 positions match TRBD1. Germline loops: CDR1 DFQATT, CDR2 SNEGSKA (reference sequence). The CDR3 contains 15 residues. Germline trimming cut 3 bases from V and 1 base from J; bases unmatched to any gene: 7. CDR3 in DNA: TGCAGTGCTAGTTGGGCAGGGGGCGGTAACTATGGCTACACCTTC. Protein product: CSASWAGGGNYGYTF.

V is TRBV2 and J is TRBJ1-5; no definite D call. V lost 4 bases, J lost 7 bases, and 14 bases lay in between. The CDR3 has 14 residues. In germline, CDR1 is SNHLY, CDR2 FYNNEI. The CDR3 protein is CASSGFNREQPQHF. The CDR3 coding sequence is TGTGCCAGCAGTGGCTTTAACCGGGAGCAGCCCCAGCATTTT.

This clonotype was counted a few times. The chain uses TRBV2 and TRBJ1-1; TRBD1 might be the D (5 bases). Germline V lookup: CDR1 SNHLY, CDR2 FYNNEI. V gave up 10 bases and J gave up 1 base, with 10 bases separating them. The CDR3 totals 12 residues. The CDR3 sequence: CATGGGNTEAFF. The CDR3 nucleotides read TGTGCCACCGGTGGGGGGAACACTGAAGCTTTCTTT.

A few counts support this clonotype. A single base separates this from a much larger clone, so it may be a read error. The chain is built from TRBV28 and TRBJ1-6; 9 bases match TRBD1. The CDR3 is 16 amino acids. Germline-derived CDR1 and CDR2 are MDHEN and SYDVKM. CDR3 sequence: CASRYRGLIGNSHLHF. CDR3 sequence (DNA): TGTGCCAGCAGATACAGGGGGCTAATTGGTAATTCACACCTCCACTTT.

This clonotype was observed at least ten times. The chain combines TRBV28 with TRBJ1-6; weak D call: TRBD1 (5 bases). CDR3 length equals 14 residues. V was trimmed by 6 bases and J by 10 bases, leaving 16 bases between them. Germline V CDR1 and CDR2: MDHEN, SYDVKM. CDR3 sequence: CASRTQGRGSPLHF. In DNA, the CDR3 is TGTGCCAGCAGGACTCAGGGACGCGGGTCACCCCTCCACTTT. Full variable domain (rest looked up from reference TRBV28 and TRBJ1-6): DVKVTQSSRYLVKRTGEKVFLECVQDMDHENMFWYRQDPGLGLRLIYFSYDVKMKEKGDIPEGYSVSREKKERFSLILESASTNQTSMYLCASRTQGRGSPLHFGNGTRLTVT.

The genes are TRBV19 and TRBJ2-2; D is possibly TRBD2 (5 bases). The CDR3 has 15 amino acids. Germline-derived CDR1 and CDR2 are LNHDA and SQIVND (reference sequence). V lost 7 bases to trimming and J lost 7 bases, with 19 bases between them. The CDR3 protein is CASTPSAVGGGELFF. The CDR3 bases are TGTGCCAGTACCCCCTCCGCAGTAGGAGGCGGGGAGCTGTTTTTT.